The TCR beta chain under discussion was sequenced for a study of T cells after yellow fever vaccination. Germline CDR1 LGHNA, CDR2 YNFKEQ. The CDR3 has 18 amino acids. Germline trimming cut 4 bases from V and 2 bases from J; bases unmatched to any gene: 11. In its sample, this clonotype was seen many times. What it recognizes is unknown. Template-switching 5'RACE yielded the TCR cDNA; a universal primer site and UMIs were added in the process. TCRdb called the 5' RACE reads again in MiXCR, with one record for every CDR3 protein. The table shows under 200,000 distinct CDR3 sequences, with 6.5% to 8.5% occurring only once. Broader study findings: The secondary response was weaker but peaked faster, day 5 versus 15. Clonotype sharing between CD4 and CD8 compartments was small. Primary-vaccination clones mostly resurfaced post-booster (nearly 97% CD4, more than 80% CD8).

The chain has TRBV4-2 and TRBJ2-1; 10 bases match TRBD2. The clonotype comes from a young man who received the YFV17D yellow fever vaccine. Sequences were derived from CD4+ T cells sorted from PBMCs, sampled 5 to 6 days after the first yellow fever vaccination. The CDR3 protein is CASSPGELAGKPYNEQFF. CDR3 in DNA: TGTGCCAGCAGCCCCGGCGAACTAGCGGGGAAACCCTACAATGAGCAGTTCTTC.